This T cell receptor (beta chain) is drawn from a study of cytomegalovirus exposure and HLA in healthy donors. Overall study context: Some 85 million unique TCRs, all from HLA-typed donors, were included in an early release of the data.

This PCR relied on a set of 60 Vbeta primers and 13 Jbeta primers. Here immunoSEQ multiplex PCR was the method, and the copy in TCRdb shows in-frame clones only, minus some. The repertoire holds 150,000 to 200,000 clones, with roughly 70% as singletons. Points on this clone: Its target is not known.

Regarding the study as a whole: Later work showed greater clonal expansion in HLA-associated TCR beta chains than in equally common others.

CDR1 is LNHDA and CDR2 is SQIVND in the germline V gene (reference sequence). The V end was cut by 5 bases, the J end by 5 bases, with 12 bases between. This CDR3 region has 13 residues. This TCR was recovered from a woman aged 25 to 39 in good health and CMV-seronegative. V is TRBV19 and J is TRBJ1-1; D is perhaps TRBD1 (5 bases). Sample: PBMCs. CDR3 sequence (DNA): TGTGCCAGTAGTGGGGTGGAGGGGACTGAAGCTTTCTTT. Translated: CASSGVEGTEAFF.